This entry concerns a single T cell receptor (beta chain). The data were taken from a study of blood T cell repertoires in COVID-19. Study overall: COVID-19 samples collected from the United States, Italy and Spain covered acute and convalescent phases. Sample material is recorded as cDNA or gDNA derived from T cells, B-cell-depleted T cells, or PBMCs.

Authors' processing steps: By means of reference gene primer amplification, nucleated cell counts were estimated. Data came from immunoSEQ multiplex PCR; TCRdb stores just in-frame clones and leaves some out. The DNA was the basis for D and trimming; V, J and clone size are from that table. The profile covers around 20,000 clones, with about 87% appearing a single time and about 8.3% taken by the ten largest. CDR3 length: 14 residues. In germline, CDR1 is SGHRS, CDR2 YFSETQ. V lost 3 bases to trimming and J lost 9 bases, with 16 bases between them. The V and J genes are TRBV5-1 and TRBJ2-1; perhaps TRBD1 as D (6 bases). Material: peripheral blood. The receptor's source is a human donor in a cohort sampled during active COVID-19. The donor label of this sample is uncertain. The CDR3: CASSSTGHRVEQFF. The CDR3 nucleotides are TGCGCCAGCAGCTCGACAGGTCATCGTGTTGAGCAGTTCTTC. The complete variable domain, with remaining parts taken from reference TRBV5-1 and TRBJ2-1, reads KAGVTQTPRYLIKTRGQQVTLSCSPISGHRSVSWYQQTPGQGLQFLFEYFSETQRNKGNFPGRFSGRQFSNSRSEMNVSTLELGDSALYLCASSSTGHRVEQFFGPGTRLTVL.